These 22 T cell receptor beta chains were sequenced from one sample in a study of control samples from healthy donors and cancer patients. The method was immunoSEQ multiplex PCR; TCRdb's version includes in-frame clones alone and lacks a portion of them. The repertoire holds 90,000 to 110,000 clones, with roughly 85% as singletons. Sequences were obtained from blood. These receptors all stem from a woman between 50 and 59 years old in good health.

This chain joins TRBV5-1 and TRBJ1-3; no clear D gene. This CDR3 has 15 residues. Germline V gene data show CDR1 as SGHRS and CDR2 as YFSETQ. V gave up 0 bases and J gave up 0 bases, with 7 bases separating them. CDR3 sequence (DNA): TGCGCCAGCAGCTTGGCCGGCAGCTCTGGAAACACCATATATTTT. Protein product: CASSLAGSSGNTIYF.

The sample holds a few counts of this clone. The CDR3 loop reads CASSQEEGLGTEAFF. The CDR3, as DNA: TGCGCCAGCAGCCAAGAAGAGGGCTTGGGCACTGAAGCTTTCTTT. The rearrangement uses TRBV4-1 and TRBJ1-1; no reliable D call. V was cut by 0 bases and J by 4 bases, with 12 bases left in between. Germline V gene data show CDR1 as MGHRA and CDR2 as YSYEKL. This CDR3 contains 15 residues.

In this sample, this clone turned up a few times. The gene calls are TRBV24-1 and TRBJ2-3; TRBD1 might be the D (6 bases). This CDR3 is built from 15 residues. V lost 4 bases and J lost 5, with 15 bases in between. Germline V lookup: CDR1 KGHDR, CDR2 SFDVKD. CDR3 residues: CATSDYNTGIDTQYF. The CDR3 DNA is TGTGCCACCAGTGACTATAACACAGGGATAGATACGCAGTATTTT.

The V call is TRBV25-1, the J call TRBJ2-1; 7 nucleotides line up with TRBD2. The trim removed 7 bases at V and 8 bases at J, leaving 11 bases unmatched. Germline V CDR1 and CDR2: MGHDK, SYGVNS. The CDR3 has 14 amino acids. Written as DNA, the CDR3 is TGTGCCAGCACGAGGGCGGGAGAGCAGCATGAGCAGTTCTTC. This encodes CASTRAGEQHEQFF.

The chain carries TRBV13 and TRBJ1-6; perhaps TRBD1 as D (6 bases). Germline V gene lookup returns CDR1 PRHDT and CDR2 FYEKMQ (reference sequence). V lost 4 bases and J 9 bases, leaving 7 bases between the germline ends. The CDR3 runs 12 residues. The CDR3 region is CASSSQGSPLHF. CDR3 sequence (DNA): TGTGCCAGCAGCTCACAGGGTTCACCCCTCCACTTT.

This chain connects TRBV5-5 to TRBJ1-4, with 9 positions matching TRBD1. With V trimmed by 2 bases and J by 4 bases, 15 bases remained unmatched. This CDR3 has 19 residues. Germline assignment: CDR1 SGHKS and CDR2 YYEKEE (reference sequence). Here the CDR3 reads CASSFLFRDRVHGNEKLFF. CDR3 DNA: TGTGCCAGCAGCTTCTTGTTCCGGGACAGGGTCCATGGTAATGAAAAACTGTTTTTT.

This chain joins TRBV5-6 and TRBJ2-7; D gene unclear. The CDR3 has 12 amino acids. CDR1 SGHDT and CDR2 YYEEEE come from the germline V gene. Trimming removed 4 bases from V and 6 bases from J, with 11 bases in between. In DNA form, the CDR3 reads TGTGCCAGCAGCATCTCGTTTGGCGAGCAGTACTTC. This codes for CASSISFGEQYF.

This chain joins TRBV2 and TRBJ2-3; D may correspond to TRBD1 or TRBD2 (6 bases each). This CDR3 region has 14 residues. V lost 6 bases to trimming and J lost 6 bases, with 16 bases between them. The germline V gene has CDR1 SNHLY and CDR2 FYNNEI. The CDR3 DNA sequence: TGTGCCAGCAGGCCCGGAGGGGGGCGGGATACGCAGTATTTT. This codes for CASRPGGGRDTQYF.

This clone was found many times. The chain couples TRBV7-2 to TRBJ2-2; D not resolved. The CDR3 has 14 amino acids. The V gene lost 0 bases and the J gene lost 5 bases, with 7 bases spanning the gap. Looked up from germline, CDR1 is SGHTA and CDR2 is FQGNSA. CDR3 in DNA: TGTGCCAGCAGCTTAGCTCCTCAAACCGGGGAGCTGTTTTTT. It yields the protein CASSLAPQTGELFF.

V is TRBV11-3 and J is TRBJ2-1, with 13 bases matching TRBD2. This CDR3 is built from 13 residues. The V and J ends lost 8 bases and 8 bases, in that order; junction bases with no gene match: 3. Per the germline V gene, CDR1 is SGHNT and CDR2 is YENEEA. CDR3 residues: CASVGLAGYEQFF. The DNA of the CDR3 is TGTGCCAGCGTGGGACTAGCGGGATATGAGCAGTTCTTC.

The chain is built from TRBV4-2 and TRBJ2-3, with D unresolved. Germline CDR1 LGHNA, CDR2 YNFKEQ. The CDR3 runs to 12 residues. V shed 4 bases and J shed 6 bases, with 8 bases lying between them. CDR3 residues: CASSPRSDTQYF. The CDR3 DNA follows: TGTGCCAGCAGCCCGAGGTCCGATACGCAGTATTTT.

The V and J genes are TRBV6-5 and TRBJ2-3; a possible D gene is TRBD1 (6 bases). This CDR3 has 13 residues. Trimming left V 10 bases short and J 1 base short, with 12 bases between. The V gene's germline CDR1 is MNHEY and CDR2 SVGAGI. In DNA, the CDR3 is TGTGCCATAAGGTCAGGGGGCACAGATACGCAGTATTTT. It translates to CAIRSGGTDTQYF.

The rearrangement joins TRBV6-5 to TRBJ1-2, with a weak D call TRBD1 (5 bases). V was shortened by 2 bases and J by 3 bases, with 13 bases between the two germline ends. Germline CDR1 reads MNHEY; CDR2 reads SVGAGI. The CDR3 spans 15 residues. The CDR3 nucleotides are TGTGCCAGCAGTTACGGGGGGGTTTCGGACTATGGCTACACCTTC. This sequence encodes CASSYGGVSDYGYTF.

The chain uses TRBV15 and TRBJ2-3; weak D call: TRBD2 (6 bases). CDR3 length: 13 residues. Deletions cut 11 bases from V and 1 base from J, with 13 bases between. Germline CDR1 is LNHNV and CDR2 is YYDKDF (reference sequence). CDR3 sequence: CAAHGGGTDTQYF. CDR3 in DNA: TGTGCCGCTCACGGCGGGGGCACAGATACGCAGTATTTT.

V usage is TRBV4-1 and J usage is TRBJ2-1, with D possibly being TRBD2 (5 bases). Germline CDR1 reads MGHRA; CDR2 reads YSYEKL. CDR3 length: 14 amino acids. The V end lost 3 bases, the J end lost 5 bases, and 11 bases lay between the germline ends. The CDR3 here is CASSHPSFNNEQFF. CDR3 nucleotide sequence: TGCGCCAGCAGCCATCCTAGCTTCAACAATGAGCAGTTCTTC.

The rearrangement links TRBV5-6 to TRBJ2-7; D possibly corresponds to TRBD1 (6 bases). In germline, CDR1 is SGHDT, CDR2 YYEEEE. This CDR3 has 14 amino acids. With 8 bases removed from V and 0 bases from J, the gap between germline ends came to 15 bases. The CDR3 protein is CASMSTGPSYEQYF. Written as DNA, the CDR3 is TGTGCCAGTATGTCCACAGGGCCCTCCTACGAGCAGTACTTC.

The CDR3 here is CASSLEGQGSTEAFF. The CDR3, as DNA: TGTGCCAGCAGCTTAGAGGGACAGGGAAGCACTGAAGCTTTCTTT. The V gene is TRBV7-2, the J gene TRBJ1-1; 9 bases match TRBD1. The CDR3 has 15 amino acids. J was trimmed by 4 bases and V by 1 base; bases with no gene match: 4. In germline, CDR1 is SGHTA, CDR2 FQGNSA.

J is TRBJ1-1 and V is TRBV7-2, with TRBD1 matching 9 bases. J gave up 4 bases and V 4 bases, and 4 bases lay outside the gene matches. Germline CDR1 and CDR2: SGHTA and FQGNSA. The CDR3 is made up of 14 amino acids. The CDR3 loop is CASSSGTGSTEAFF. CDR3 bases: TGTGCCAGCAGCTCCGGGACAGGGAGCACTGAAGCTTTCTTT.

This chain's CDR3 is CASSWGDTQYF. The CDR3 nucleotides are TGTGCCAGCAGCTGGGGAGATACGCAGTATTTT. This chain uses TRBV11-2 with TRBJ2-3, with D uncertain. The CDR3 consists of 11 residues. V was cut by 4 bases and J by 5 bases, with 4 bases left in between. The germline gives CDR1 SGHAT, CDR2 FQNNGV.

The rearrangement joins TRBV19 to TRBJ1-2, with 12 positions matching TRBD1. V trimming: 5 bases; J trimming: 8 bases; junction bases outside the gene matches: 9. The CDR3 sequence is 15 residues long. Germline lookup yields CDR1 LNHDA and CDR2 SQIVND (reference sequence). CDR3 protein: CASSGTGTGGVGYTF. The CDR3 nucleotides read TGTGCCAGTAGTGGGACCGGGACAGGGGGCGTCGGCTACACCTTC.

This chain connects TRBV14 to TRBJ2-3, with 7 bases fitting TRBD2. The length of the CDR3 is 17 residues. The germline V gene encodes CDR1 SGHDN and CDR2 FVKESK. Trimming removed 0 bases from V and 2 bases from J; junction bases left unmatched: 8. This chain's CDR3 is CASSQEPRAGFTDTQYF. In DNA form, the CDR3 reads TGTGCCAGCAGCCAAGAACCTAGAGCGGGATTCACAGATACGCAGTATTTT.

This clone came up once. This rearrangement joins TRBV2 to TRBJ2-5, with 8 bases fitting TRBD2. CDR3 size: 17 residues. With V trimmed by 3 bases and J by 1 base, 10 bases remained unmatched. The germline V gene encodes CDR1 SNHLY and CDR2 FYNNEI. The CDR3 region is CASSDPHSGGLQETQYF. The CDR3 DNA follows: TGTGCCAGCAGTGACCCCCACAGCGGGGGACTCCAAGAGACCCAGTACTTC.